The entry below describes one T cell receptor (beta chain). Its matching antigen is unknown. These data are taken from a study of PD-L1 blockade in urothelial cancer. In the study overall: Peripheral blood specimens exhibited a median yield of around 140,000 T cells. The study, taken as a whole, reports: Larger 3-week expansion of tumor-associated blood clones was seen in durable-benefit patients.

Germline V lookup: CDR1 SGHTA, CDR2 FQGNSA. With 4 bases clipped from V and 9 bases from J, the junction kept 12 bases outside the gene matches. The CDR3 is 15 residues long. Sequencing used immunoSEQ multiplex PCR; TCRdb keeps in-frame clones, though not all of them. The table shows 70,000 or so clones, with under 90% occurring only once. The sequences come from PBMCs, collected around atezolizumab (anti-PD-L1) treatment. The receptor comes from a man between 70 and 80 years old with urothelial cancer. The rearrangement uses TRBV7-2 and TRBJ2-3; 8 positions match TRBD1. CDR3 loop: CASSSTSWTGTTQYF. DNA of the CDR3: TGTGCCAGCAGCTCTACGAGTTGGACAGGGACGACGCAGTATTTT.